These 26 T cell receptor beta chains share one sample of origin, sequenced in a study of technical replicates of blood from several donors. The table came from immunoSEQ multiplex PCR; TCRdb's copy has only in-frame clones and leaves some out. The sample holds 50,000 to 65,000 clones, 80% to 95% seen once. Sequencing was carried out using PBMCs. The receptors originated from a human donor in good health. Some clones in this sample may be carry-over from other donors' samples.

This rearrangement joins TRBV7-3 to TRBJ1-1; D unclear. This CDR3 region has 13 residues. V lost 5 bases, J lost 5 bases, and 12 bases lay in between. Germline CDR1 and CDR2: SGHTA and FQGTGA. The CDR3 region has the DNA TGTGCCAGCAGCACAGCCCCCACGACTGAAGCTTTCTTT. Its protein is CASSTAPTTEAFF.

The chain has TRBV9 and TRBJ2-3, with 8 bases lining up with TRBD2. The junction had 4 bases not matched to a gene; V was cut back by 3 bases and J by 4 bases. This CDR3 contains 14 residues. Germline V CDR1 and CDR2: SGDLS, YYNGEE. The CDR3 spells CASSEGLVADTQYF. The DNA of the CDR3 is TGTGCCAGCAGCGAGGGACTAGTTGCAGATACGCAGTATTTT.

The genes are TRBV6-5 and TRBJ1-5; tentatively, D is TRBD1 (6 bases). Germline CDR1 and CDR2: MNHEY and SVGAGI. This CDR3 is 14 amino acids long. Between the trimmed V and J ends, which lost 5 bases and 5 bases, there was a span of 13 bases. CDR3 in DNA: TGTGCCAGCAGTAAAACAGGGAATTATCAGCCCCAGCATTTT. It translates to CASSKTGNYQPQHF.

V gene TRBV7-9 combines with J gene TRBJ1-6, with TRBD1 identical over 9 bases. The J segment lost 9 bases and the V segment lost 5 bases, leaving 11 bases of the junction unmatched. CDR1 is SEHNR, CDR2 FQNEAQ, per germline (reference sequence). The CDR3 has 16 residues. The CDR3 bases are TGTGCCAGCAGCCTGCAGACCGGGACAGGGATTTCACCCCTCCACTTT. Translating it yields CASSLQTGTGISPLHF.

The chain carries TRBV5-1 and TRBJ2-2; 7 bases are a match to TRBD1. The CDR3 spans 13 residues. Germline V gene lookup returns CDR1 SGHRS and CDR2 YFSETQ. V was pared by 4 bases and J by 7 bases, with 4 bases of the junction left unmatched. CDR3: CASSLGTDGELFF. As DNA, the CDR3 is TGCGCCAGCAGCCTAGGGACAGACGGGGAGCTGTTTTTT.

V is TRBV13 and J is TRBJ1-2, with TRBD1 matching 8 bases. This CDR3 contains 17 residues. V trimming: 2 bases; J trimming: 1 base; junction bases outside the gene matches: 9. Looked up from germline, CDR1 is PRHDT and CDR2 is FYEKMQ (reference sequence). This chain's CDR3 is CASSLKRTGGSNYGYTF. CDR3 coding DNA: TGTGCCAGCAGCTTAAAGAGAACAGGGGGTAGTAACTATGGCTACACCTTC.

The V and J genes are TRBV4-3 and TRBJ2-5; 15 bases agree with TRBD2. Germline V gene lookup returns CDR1 LGHNA and CDR2 YSLEER. Losses at the gene ends were 1 base for V and 5 bases for J; bases not matched to a gene: 11. The CDR3 loop spans 19 amino acids. Here the CDR3 reads CASSQALGTSGRRGETQYF. In DNA form, the CDR3 reads TGCGCCAGCAGCCAAGCTCTGGGGACTAGCGGGAGGCGGGGGGAGACCCAGTACTTC.

The chain uses TRBV29-1 and TRBJ1-2, with D maybe TRBD1 (5 bases). CDR1 is SQVTM, CDR2 ANQGSEA, per germline. The CDR3 has 13 amino acids. Trimming removed 4 bases from V and 4 bases from J, with 13 bases in between. The CDR3 DNA sequence: TGCAGCGTTGGGACATGGGAAAGCTATGGCTACACCTTC. This sequence encodes CSVGTWESYGYTF.

The chain links TRBV15 to TRBJ2-3, with TRBD2 matching over 11 bases. Germline V gives CDR1 LNHNV, CDR2 YYDKDF (reference sequence). This CDR3 spans 16 amino acids. Germline trimming cut 3 bases from V and 0 bases from J; bases unmatched to any gene: 2. CDR3 DNA: TGTGCCACCAGCAGGGGACTAGCGGAAAGCACAGATACGCAGTATTTT. This encodes CATSRGLAESTDTQYF.

The genes are TRBV6-1 and TRBJ1-5, with 7 nucleotides matching TRBD1. Trimming took 3 bases from V and 4 from J; bases not matched to a gene: 6. In germline, CDR1 is MNHNS, CDR2 SASEGT. CDR3 length equals 15 residues. In nucleotides, the CDR3 is TGTGCCAGCAGTGAGGTGGCAGGGGGTAATCAGCCCCAGCATTTT. Protein sequence: CASSEVAGGNQPQHF.

The rearrangement links TRBV2 to TRBJ2-7, with D hard to call. CDR3 length equals 12 residues. Trimming pared 0 bases from V and 5 bases from J, leaving 5 bases between. CDR1 and CDR2 (germline): SNHLY, FYNNEI. CDR3 nucleotides: TGTGCCAGCAGTGAAGCATTCGACGAGCAGTACTTC. Protein: CASSEAFDEQYF.

This chain connects TRBV7-2 to TRBJ1-4; a weak D match, TRBD1 (6 bases). This CDR3 region has 15 residues. Trimming took off 1 base at V and 7 bases at J, with 13 bases between the two ends. CDR1 is SGHTA, CDR2 FQGNSA, per germline. CDR3 loop: CASSLVGGAGEKLFF. DNA for the CDR3: TGTGCCAGCAGCTTAGTTGGGGGGGCCGGTGAAAAACTGTTTTTT. Using reference TRBV7-2 and TRBJ1-4 for the parts outside the CDR3, the full variable domain is GAGVSQSPSNKVTEKGKDVELRCDPISGHTALYWYRQSLGQGLEFLIYFQGNSAPDKSGLPSDRFSAERTGGSVSTLTIQRTQQEDSAVYLCASSLVGGAGEKLFFGSGTQLSVL.

This chain links TRBV2 with TRBJ1-2; 7 bases are a match to TRBD1. Germline V gives CDR1 SNHLY, CDR2 FYNNEI. V gave up 2 bases and J gave up 4 bases; unmatched junction bases: 4. This CDR3 has 14 amino acids. The DNA for the CDR3 is TGTGCCAGCAGTGAAAGGGGGCAGGTCTATGGCTACACCTTC. It codes for CASSERGQVYGYTF.

The chain links TRBV5-4 to TRBJ1-2, with a tentative D call TRBD1 (6 bases). The CDR3 spans 16 residues. The germline V gene encodes CDR1 SGHNT and CDR2 YYREEE (reference sequence). Between the trimmed V and J ends, which lost 3 bases and 2 bases, there was a span of 17 bases. The CDR3 region is CASSSRGLPRNYGYTF. For the CDR3, the DNA is TGTGCCAGCAGCTCCAGGGGTTTACCGAGGAACTATGGCTACACCTTC.

J is TRBJ1-2 and V is TRBV13; no clear D. The germline V and J ends were trimmed by 5 bases and 1 base, with 11 bases remaining between them. The V gene's germline CDR1 is PRHDT and CDR2 FYEKMQ (reference sequence). This CDR3 contains 14 residues. CDR3 protein: CASSPRSINYGYTF. The CDR3 region has the DNA TGTGCCAGCAGCCCCCGGAGCATTAACTATGGCTACACCTTC.

The chain recombines TRBV4-2 with TRBJ2-1; 13 bases map to TRBD2. This CDR3 contains 17 residues. The trim removed 0 bases at V and 7 bases at J, leaving 6 bases unmatched. Germline-derived CDR1 and CDR2 are LGHNA and YNFKEQ. Here the CDR3 DNA reads TGTGCCAGCAGCCAAGATTCGGGGACTAGCGGGGTGAATGAGCAGTTCTTC. Encoded protein: CASSQDSGTSGVNEQFF.

The rearrangement links TRBV2 to TRBJ1-2; D perhaps matches TRBD1 (5 bases). The CDR3 runs 12 residues. Germline V gives CDR1 SNHLY, CDR2 FYNNEI. Trimming took 5 bases from V and 8 from J, leaving 12 bases between them. This CDR3 is CASSTGRGGYTF. CDR3 bases: TGTGCCAGCAGTACCGGGCGGGGGGGCTACACCTTC.

The chain employs TRBV18 and TRBJ2-1; weak D call: TRBD2 (5 bases). V lost 3 bases, J lost 7 bases, and 13 bases lay in between. The CDR3 runs 14 residues. Germline-derived CDR1 and CDR2 are KGHSH and LQKENI. The CDR3 protein is CASSPGEGGNEQFF. The CDR3 DNA reads as TGTGCCAGCTCACCGGGAGAGGGTGGTAATGAGCAGTTCTTC.

V usage is TRBV9 and J usage is TRBJ1-3, with D possibly TRBD1 on 5 matching bases. With 3 bases removed from V and 7 bases from J, the gap between germline ends came to 11 bases. Per the germline V gene, CDR1 is SGDLS and CDR2 is YYNGEE. This CDR3 contains 13 residues. The CDR3 DNA reads TGTGCCAGCAGCGGGTGGGGCGGTAACACCATATATTTT. It translates to CASSGWGGNTIYF.

The chain has TRBV19 and TRBJ1-2, with TRBD1 matching 8 bases. Trimming at V came to 6 bases and at J to 4 bases, leaving 1 base not matched to a gene. The CDR3 runs 12 residues. CDR1 and CDR2 (germline): LNHDA, SQIVND (reference sequence). CDR3 in amino acids: CASSGTGYGYTF. The DNA of the CDR3 is TGTGCCAGTAGCGGGACAGGCTATGGCTACACCTTC. Using reference TRBV19 and TRBJ1-2 for the parts outside the CDR3, the full variable domain is DGGITQSPKYLFRKEGQNVTLSCEQNLNHDAMYWYRQDPGQGLRLIYYSQIVNDFQKGDIAEGYSVSREKKESFPLTVTSAQKNPTAFYLCASSGTGYGYTFGSGTRLTVV.

The chain is built from TRBV7-3 and TRBJ2-7; tentatively, D is TRBD1 (6 bases). The CDR3 contains 17 residues. Trimming took 0 bases from V and 3 from J, leaving 18 bases between them. Germline CDR1 is SGHTA and CDR2 is FQGTGA. The CDR3 is CASSLTFCRDNSYEQYF. In nucleotides, the CDR3 is TGTGCCAGCAGCTTAACGTTCTGTCGGGACAATAGCTACGAGCAGTACTTC.

The chain carries TRBV20-1 and TRBJ2-7; D might be TRBD2 (6 bases). This CDR3 region has 11 residues. CDR1 and CDR2 (germline): DFQATT, SNEGSKA (reference sequence). The V end was cut by 4 bases, the J end by 6 bases, with 10 bases between. The CDR3 nucleotides are TGCAGTGCTATTGGGGGGATCGAGCAGTACTTC. Its translation: CSAIGGIEQYF.

This clone was detected only once. V is TRBV2 and J is TRBJ2-5; 9 bases agree with TRBD2. CDR1 is SNHLY and CDR2 is FYNNEI in the germline V gene. This CDR3 comprises 15 residues. V shed 6 bases, J shed 2 bases, and the junction held 7 bases outside the gene matches. The CDR3 bases are TGTGCCAGCAGGGAAAACGCGGGGGGGCAAGAGACCCAGTACTTC. Translating gives CASRENAGGQETQYF.

For the CDR3, the DNA is TGTGCCAGCAGCTCCGACACCTATAATTCACCCCTCCACTTT. It codes for CASSSDTYNSPLHF. The gene calls are TRBV7-9 and TRBJ1-6; D not resolved. V lost 4 bases, J lost 2 bases, and 6 bases lay in between. This CDR3 spans 14 amino acids. Germline CDR1 and CDR2: SEHNR and FQNEAQ (reference sequence).

The chain employs TRBV11-3 and TRBJ2-7; D possibly corresponds to TRBD1 (6 bases). This CDR3 comprises 17 residues. The ends were cut back, 1 base at V and 4 bases at J, with 20 bases in the middle. Germline V CDR1 and CDR2: SGHNT, YENEEA. The CDR3 sequence is CASSLVGVRGTPYEQYF. The CDR3, as DNA: TGTGCCAGCAGCTTAGTGGGGGTCAGGGGCACACCATACGAGCAGTACTTC.

This clone is a singleton in its sample. The rearrangement uses TRBV7-8 and TRBJ2-6, with a possible D match to TRBD2 (5 bases). The CDR3 totals 19 residues. V lost 1 base and J 0 bases, leaving 16 bases between the germline ends. Germline V gene data show CDR1 as SGHVS and CDR2 as FQNEAQ. CDR3 nucleotide sequence: TGTGCCAGCAGCTTAGGGTTGGGCATAGGGAGCTCTGGGGCCAACGTCCTGACTTTC. Protein: CASSLGLGIGSSGANVLTF.